The T cell receptor (beta chain) under discussion was sequenced for a study of CD8 T cells in ankylosing spondylitis (TCRdb year 2017). About the investigation overall: To find TCR variants linked to disease, the study profiled T cell receptor beta repertoires in ankylosing spondylitis patients and healthy donors. The whole study cohort included over 85 healthy donors and roughly 24 ankylosing spondylitis patients. Peripheral blood was sampled, and synovial fluid was also collected from ankylosing spondylitis patients.

TCRdb records Illumina HiSeq 2500 as the sequencer. Quantitative 5'-RACE with molecular barcodes was the method used to prepare the TCR beta libraries. The paper's processing steps were these. Disease-linked TCR variants were identified with a new computational method built on a probabilistic model of VDJ rearrangement. TCRdb reanalyzed the raw reads on its own, using fastp at Q25 for trimming and MiXCR for clone calling, and kept in-frame beta chains. When rows share a CDR3 protein, they turn into one entry using the most common DNA and genes. The V and J calls shown here were made by TCRdb, not taken from the authors' results. This sample gives over 700,000 distinct CDR3 sequences in total; around 19% of them show up just once. The leading ten clones occupy around 20% of the sample. What the research found in general, with its limitations: The disease-linked clones had a CD8+ phenotype and were found at relatively low frequencies in peripheral blood. Blood from ankylosing spondylitis patients appeared to be characterized by a TCR beta motif made up of under ten highly homologous amino acid variants. Significant enrichment of the disease-linked clones was reported in matched synovial fluid samples from ankylosing spondylitis patients. Some motif variants were previously reported in synovial fluid and blood of reactive arthritis patients, suggesting common disease-initiation mechanisms.

The CDR3 measures 16 amino acids from cysteine to phenylalanine. The only DNA kept is the CDR3, 48 bases in frame from the first base. Trimming takes 10 bases off V and 2 bases off J; junction bases not matched to a gene: 12. Sequences SGHRS (CDR1) and YFSETQ (CDR2) are obtained from the germline V gene. This clonotype was detected ten times or more. Its antigen remains unidentified. Base qualities were left out, and no much larger clone turns up one base away. Recombination connected TRBV5-1 to TRBJ2-1; a stretch of 10 junction bases matches TRBD1. This clonotype was sampled from a male donor with ankylosing spondylitis. Input material: blood, either unsorted or a sorted T cell fraction (not recorded which). The DNA is TGCGCCCGGACAGGGGGAACCAAGAAACCCTACAATGAGCAGTTCTTC. Its protein product is CARTGGTKKPYNEQFF.